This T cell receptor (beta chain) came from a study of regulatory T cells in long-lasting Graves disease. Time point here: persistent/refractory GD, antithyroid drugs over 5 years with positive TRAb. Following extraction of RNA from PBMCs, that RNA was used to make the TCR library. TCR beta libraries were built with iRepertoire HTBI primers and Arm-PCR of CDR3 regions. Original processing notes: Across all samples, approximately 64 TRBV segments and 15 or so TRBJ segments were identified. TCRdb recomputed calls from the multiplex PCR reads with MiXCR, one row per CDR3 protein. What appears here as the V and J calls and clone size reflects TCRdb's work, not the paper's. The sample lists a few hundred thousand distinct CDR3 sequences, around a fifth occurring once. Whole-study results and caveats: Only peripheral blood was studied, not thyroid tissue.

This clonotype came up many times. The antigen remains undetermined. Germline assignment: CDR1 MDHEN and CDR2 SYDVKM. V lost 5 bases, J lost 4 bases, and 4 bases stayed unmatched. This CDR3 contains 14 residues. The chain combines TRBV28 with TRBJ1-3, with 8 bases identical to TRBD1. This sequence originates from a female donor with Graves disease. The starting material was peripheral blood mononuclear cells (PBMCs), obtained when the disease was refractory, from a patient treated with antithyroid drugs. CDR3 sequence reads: CASSPRQGGNTIYF. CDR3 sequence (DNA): TGTGCCAGCAGTCCGCGACAGGGGGGAAACACCATATATTTT.